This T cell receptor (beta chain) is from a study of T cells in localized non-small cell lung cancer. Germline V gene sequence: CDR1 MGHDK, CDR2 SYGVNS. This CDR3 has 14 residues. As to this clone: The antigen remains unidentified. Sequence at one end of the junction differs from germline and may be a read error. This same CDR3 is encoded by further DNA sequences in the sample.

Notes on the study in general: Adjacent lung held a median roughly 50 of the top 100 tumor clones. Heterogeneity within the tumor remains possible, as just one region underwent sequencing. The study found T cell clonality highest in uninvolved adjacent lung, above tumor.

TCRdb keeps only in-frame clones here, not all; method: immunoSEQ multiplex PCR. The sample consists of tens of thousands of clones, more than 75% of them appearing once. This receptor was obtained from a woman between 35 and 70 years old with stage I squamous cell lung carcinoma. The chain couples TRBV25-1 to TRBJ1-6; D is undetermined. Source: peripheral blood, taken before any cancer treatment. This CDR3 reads CASSLLGRDSPLHF. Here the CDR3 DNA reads TGTGCCAGCAGCCTCTTGGGTCGCGATTCACCTCTCCACTTT. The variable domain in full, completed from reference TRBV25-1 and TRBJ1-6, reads EADIYQTPRYLVIGTGKKITLECSQTMGHDKMYWYQQDPGMELHLIHYSYGVNSTEKGDLSSESTVSRIRTEHFPLTLESARPSHTSQYLCASSLLGRDSPLHFGNGTRLTVT.